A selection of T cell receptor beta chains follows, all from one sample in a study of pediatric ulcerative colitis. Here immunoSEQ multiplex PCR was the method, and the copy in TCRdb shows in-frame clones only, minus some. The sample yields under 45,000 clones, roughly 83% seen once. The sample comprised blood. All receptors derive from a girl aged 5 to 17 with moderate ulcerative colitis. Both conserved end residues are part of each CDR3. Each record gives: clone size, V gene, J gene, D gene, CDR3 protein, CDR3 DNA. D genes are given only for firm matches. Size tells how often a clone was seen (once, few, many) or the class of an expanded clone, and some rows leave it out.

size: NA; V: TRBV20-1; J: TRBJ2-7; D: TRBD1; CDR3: CSQDRTYEQYF; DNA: TGCAGTCAGGACAGGACCTACGAGCAGTACTTC
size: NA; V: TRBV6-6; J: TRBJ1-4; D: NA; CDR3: CASRGGGLATNEKLFF; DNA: TGTGCCAGCAGGGGCGGGGGACTTGCAACTAATGAAAAACTGTTTTTT
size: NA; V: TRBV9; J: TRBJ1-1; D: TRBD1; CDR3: CASSLLTTGSAFF; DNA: TGTGCCAGCAGCCTACTAACGACAGGGTCGGCTTTCTTT
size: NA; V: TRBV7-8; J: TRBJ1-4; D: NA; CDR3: CASSRGAHEKLFF; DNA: TGTGCCAGCAGCCGGGGGGCTCACGAAAAACTGTTTTTT
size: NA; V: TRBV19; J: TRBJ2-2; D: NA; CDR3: CASSIGPAGELFF; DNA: TGTGCCAGTAGTATAGGCCCCGCCGGGGAGCTGTTTTTT
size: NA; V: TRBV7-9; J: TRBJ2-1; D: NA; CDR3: CASSFLDRSNEQFF; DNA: TGTGCCAGCAGCTTTCTTGACAGGAGCAATGAGCAGTTCTTC
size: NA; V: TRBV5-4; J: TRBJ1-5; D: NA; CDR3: CASSLSTGPQHF; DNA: TGTGCCAGCAGCTTGAGTACGGGGCCCCAGCATTTT
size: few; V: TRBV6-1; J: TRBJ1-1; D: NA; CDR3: CASSERGLMNTEAFF; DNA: TGTGCCAGCAGTGAACGGGGCCTCATGAACACTGAAGCTTTCTTT
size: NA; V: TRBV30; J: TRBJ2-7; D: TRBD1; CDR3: CAWSTGQGGNEQYF; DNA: TGTGCCTGGAGTACCGGACAGGGAGGAAACGAGCAGTACTTC
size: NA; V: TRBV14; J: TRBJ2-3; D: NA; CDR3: CASSQGARSDTQYF; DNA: TGTGCCAGCAGCCAAGGAGCTAGGTCAGATACGCAGTATTTT
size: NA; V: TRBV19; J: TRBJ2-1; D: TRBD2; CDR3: CASSIAGGYYNEQFF; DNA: TGTGCCAGTAGTATAGCGGGAGGGTACTACAATGAGCAGTTCTTC
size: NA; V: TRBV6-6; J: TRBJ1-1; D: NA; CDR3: CASLREGTEAFF; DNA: TGTGCCAGCCTTAGGGAGGGGACTGAAGCTTTCTTT
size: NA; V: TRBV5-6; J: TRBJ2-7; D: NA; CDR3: CASRSLGEQYF; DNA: TGTGCCAGCAGGTCCCTGGGCGAGCAGTACTTC
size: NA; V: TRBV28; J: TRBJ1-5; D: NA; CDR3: CASSFVGAPSERSQHF; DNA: TGTGCCAGCAGTTTTGTCGGGGCCCCCTCGGAACGTTCCCAGCATTTT
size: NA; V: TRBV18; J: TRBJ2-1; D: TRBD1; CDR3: CASSPGTGWGNEQFF; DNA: TGTGCCAGCTCACCCGGGACAGGGTGGGGCAATGAGCAGTTCTTC